This entry lists 9 T cell receptor beta chains sequenced from one sample in a study of blood T cells in healthy people across ages (dated by TCRdb to the mid-2010s). Libraries were constructed by 5' RACE. A second PCR of roughly 7 to 11 cycles was performed with a sample-barcoded 5' primer and a J-beta primer mix. TCRdb applied fastp at Q25 and MiXCR to the public reads, then kept only in-frame beta chains. Duplicate CDR3 protein sequences are folded into a single record with the most common DNA and genes. Recorded for this sample are 1.5 million to 2 million distinct CDR3 sequences; 30% to 40% of them occurred a single time. The top ten clones comprise 23% of the sample. The material sequenced was blood. The receptor source for this set is a human donor in good health.

The rearrangement joins TRBV28 to TRBJ2-7; no clear D. Germline CDR1 and CDR2: MDHEN and SYDVKM. This CDR3 region has 17 residues. V gave up 4 bases and J gave up 0 bases, with 19 bases separating them. Here the CDR3 DNA reads TGTGCCAGCAGTTGGTGGACGACGGGCCGATACTCCTACGAGCAGTACTTC. Protein product: CASSWWTTGRYSYEQYF.

The CDR3 nucleotides are TGTGCCAGCAGTGAGTTCCAGCCCCAGCATTTT. Its translation is CASSEFQPQHF. The chain employs TRBV6-1 and TRBJ1-5; D is unclear. The V end lost 3 bases, the J end lost 7 bases, and 4 bases lay between the germline ends. This CDR3 spans 11 amino acids. CDR1 and CDR2 (germline): MNHNS, SASEGT.

This sequence joins TRBV7-8 and TRBJ1-5; D is uncertain. Germline CDR1 and CDR2: SGHVS and FQNEAQ. This CDR3 has 14 amino acids. V lost 9 bases and J 3 bases, leaving 15 bases between the germline ends. DNA of the CDR3: TGTGCCAGTAGCCCAAGGGCAGTCAATCAGCCCCAGCATTTT. Translated: CASSPRAVNQPQHF.

The chain has TRBV7-3 and TRBJ2-3, with TRBD1 matching over 7 bases. Germline V lookup: CDR1 SGHTA, CDR2 FQGTGA. The CDR3 totals 16 residues. With V trimmed by 0 bases and J by 0 bases, 3 bases remained unmatched. CDR3 in amino acids: CASSLTWDRSTDTQYF. The CDR3 region has the DNA TGTGCCAGCAGCTTAACTTGGGACAGAAGCACAGATACGCAGTATTTT.

This clonotype was recorded a few times. The genes are TRBV24-1 and TRBJ2-7, with TRBD1 matching 8 bases. Trimming took 3 bases from V and 2 from J; bases not matched to a gene: 5. The CDR3 has 15 residues. Germline V gene lookup returns CDR1 KGHDR and CDR2 SFDVKD. DNA for the CDR3: TGTGCCACCAGTGATACTCAGACAGGGGCCTACGAGCAGTACTTC. Protein sequence: CATSDTQTGAYEQYF.

V gene TRBV20-1 combines with J gene TRBJ2-3, with 7 bases fitting TRBD2. Germline CDR1 reads DFQATT; CDR2 reads SNEGSKA (reference sequence). The CDR3 totals 15 residues. J gave up 0 bases and V 5 bases, and 8 bases lay outside the gene matches. As DNA, the CDR3 is TGCAGTGCTCAAGGGAGGGGCGGGAGCACAGATACGCAGTATTTT. Protein sequence: CSAQGRGGSTDTQYF.

The chain carries TRBV4-3 and TRBJ2-3; no reliable D call. The CDR3 contains 15 residues. Between the trimmed V and J ends, which lost 0 bases and 4 bases, there was a span of 11 bases. From germline, CDR1 is LGHNA and CDR2 YSLEER. The CDR3 coding sequence is TGCGCCAGCAGCCAAGATTCCCGTGGGGCAGATACGCAGTATTTT. Translation: CASSQDSRGADTQYF.

There are a few counts of this clonotype. The rearrangement uses TRBV4-2 and TRBJ1-6, with TRBD1 matching over 9 bases. This CDR3 has 16 amino acids. Per germline, CDR1 LGHNA and CDR2 YNFKEQ. The V gene end was trimmed by 3 bases and the J gene end by 7 bases; junction bases not matched to a gene: 7. Here the CDR3 DNA reads TGTGCCAGCAGCCATATCCCGGGACAGGGCAATTCACCCCTCCACTTT. Its protein product is CASSHIPGQGNSPLHF.

This sequence joins TRBV20-1 and TRBJ2-7, with 10 positions matching TRBD1. The CDR3 is 15 residues long. Germline V lookup: CDR1 DFQATT, CDR2 SNEGSKA (reference sequence). Trimming cost V 2 bases and J 6 bases; bases outside gene matches: 10. In DNA form, the CDR3 reads TGCAGTGCTAGAACGCCGGGACAGGGGTTCCTCGAGCAGTACTTC. It encodes CSARTPGQGFLEQYF.